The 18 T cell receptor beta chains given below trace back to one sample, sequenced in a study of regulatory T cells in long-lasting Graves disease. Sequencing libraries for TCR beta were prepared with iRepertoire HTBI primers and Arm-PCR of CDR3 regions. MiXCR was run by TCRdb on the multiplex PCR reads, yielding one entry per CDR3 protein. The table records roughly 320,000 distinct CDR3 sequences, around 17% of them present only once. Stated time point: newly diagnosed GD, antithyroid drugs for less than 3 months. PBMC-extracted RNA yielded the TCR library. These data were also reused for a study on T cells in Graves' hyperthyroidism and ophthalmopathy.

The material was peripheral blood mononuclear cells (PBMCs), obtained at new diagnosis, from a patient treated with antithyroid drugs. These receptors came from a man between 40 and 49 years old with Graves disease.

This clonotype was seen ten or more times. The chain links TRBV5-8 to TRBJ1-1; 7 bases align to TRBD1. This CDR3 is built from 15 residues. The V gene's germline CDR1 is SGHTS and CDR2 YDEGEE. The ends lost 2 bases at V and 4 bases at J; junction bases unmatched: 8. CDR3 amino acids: CASSFEGAWSTEAFF. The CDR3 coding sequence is TGTGCCAGCAGCTTCGAGGGGGCTTGGAGCACTGAAGCTTTCTTT. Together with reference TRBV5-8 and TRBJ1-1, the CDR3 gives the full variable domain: EAGVTQSPTHLIKTRGQQATLRCSPISGHTSVYWYQQALGLGLQFLLWYDEGEERNRGNFPPRFSGRQFPNYSSELNVNALELEDSALYLCASSFEGAWSTEAFFGQGTRLTVV.

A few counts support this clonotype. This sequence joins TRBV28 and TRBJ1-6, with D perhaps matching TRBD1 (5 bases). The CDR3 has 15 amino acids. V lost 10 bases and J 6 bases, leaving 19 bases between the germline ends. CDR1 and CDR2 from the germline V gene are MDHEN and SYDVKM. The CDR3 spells CATKPGARLNSPLHF. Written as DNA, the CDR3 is TGTGCCACCAAACCCGGGGCCAGACTTAATTCACCCCTCCACTTT.

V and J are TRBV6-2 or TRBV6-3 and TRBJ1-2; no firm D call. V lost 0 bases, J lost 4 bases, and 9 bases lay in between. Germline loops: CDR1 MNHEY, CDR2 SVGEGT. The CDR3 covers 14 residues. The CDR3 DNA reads TGTGCCAGCAGTTACTCGACGCCCGGCTATGGCTACACCTTC. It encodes CASSYSTPGYGYTF.

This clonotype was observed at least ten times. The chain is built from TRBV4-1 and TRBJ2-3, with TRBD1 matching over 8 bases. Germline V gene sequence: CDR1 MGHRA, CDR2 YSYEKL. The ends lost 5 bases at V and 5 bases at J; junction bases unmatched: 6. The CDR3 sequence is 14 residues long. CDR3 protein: CASSSTGTGDTQYF. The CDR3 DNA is TGCGCCAGCAGCTCGACAGGGACAGGAGATACGCAGTATTTT.

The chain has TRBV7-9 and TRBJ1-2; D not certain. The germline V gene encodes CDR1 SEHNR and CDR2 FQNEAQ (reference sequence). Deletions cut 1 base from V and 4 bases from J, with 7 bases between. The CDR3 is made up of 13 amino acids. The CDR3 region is CASSLGSGYGYTF. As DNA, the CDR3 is TGTGCCAGCAGCTTAGGCTCGGGCTATGGCTACACCTTC.

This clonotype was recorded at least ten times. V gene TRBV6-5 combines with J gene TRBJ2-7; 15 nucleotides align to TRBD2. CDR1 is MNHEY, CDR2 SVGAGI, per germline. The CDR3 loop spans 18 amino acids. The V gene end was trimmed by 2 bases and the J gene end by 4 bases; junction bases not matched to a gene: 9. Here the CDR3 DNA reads TGTGCCAGCAGTTACCTGGGACTAGCGGGGGGAACAGGATACGAGCAGTACTTC. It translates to CASSYLGLAGGTGYEQYF.

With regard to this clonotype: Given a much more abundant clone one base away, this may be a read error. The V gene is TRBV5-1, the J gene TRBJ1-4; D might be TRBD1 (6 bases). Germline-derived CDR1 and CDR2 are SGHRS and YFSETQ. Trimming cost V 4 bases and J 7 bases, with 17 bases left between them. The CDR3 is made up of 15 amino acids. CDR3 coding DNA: TGCGCCAGCAGCCAAGGTCAGGGGTCATGTGAAAAACTGTTTTTT. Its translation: CASSQGQGSCEKLFF.

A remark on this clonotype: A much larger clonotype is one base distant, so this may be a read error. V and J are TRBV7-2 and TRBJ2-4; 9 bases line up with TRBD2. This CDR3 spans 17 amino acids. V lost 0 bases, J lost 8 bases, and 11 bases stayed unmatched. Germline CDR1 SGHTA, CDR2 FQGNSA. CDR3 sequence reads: CASSLAGAGGLGYIQYF. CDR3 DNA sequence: TGTGCCAGCAGCTTAGCGGGCGCGGGGGGGCTCGGGTACATTCAGTACTTC.

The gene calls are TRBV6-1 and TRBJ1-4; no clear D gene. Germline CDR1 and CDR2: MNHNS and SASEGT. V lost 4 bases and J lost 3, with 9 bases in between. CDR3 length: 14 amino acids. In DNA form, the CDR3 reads TGTGCCAGCAGTGTGGGTCCTGCTAATGAAAAACTGTTTTTT. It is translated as CASSVGPANEKLFF.

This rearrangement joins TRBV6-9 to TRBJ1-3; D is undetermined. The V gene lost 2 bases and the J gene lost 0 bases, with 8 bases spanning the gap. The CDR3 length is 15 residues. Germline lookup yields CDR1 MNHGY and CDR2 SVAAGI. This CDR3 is CASSYIGSSGNTIYF. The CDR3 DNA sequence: TGTGCCAGCAGTTATATAGGGAGCTCTGGAAACACCATATATTTT.

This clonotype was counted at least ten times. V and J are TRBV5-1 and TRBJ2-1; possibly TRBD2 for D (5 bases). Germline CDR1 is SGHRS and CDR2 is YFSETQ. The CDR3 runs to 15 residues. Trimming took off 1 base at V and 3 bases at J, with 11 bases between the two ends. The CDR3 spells CASSLSDYHYNEQFF. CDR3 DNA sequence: TGCGCCAGCAGCTTGAGTGACTACCACTACAATGAGCAGTTCTTC.

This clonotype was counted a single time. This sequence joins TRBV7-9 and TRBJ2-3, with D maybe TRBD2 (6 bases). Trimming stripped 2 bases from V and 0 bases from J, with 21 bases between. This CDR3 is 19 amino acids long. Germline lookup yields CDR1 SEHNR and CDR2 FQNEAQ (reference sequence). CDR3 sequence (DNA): TGTGCCAGCAGCTTATTGCCTCGGGTTCCAGCGGGTAGCACAGATACGCAGTATTTT. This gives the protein CASSLLPRVPAGSTDTQYF.

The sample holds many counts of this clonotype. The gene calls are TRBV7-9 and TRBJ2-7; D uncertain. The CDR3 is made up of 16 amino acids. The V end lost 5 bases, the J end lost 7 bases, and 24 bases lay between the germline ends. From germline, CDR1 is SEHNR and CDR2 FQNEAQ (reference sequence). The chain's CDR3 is CASSPGPAFPGWEQYF. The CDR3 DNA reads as TGTGCCAGCAGCCCTGGGCCTGCTTTTCCCGGGTGGGAGCAGTACTTC.

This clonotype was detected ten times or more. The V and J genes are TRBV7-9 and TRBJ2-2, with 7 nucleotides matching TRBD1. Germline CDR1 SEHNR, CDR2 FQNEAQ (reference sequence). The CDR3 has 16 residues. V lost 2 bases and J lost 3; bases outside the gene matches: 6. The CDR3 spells CASSLRQGADTGELFF. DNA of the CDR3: TGTGCCAGCAGCTTAAGACAGGGCGCGGACACCGGGGAGCTGTTTTTT. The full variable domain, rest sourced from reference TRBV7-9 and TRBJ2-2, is DTGVSQNPRHKITKRGQNVTFRCDPISEHNRLYWYRQTLGQGPEFLTYFQNEAQLEKSRLLSDRFSAERPKGSFSTLEIQRTEQGDSAMYLCASSLRQGADTGELFFGEGSRLTVL.

The CDR3 loop is CASSYDRKNQPQHF. In DNA, the CDR3 is TGTGCCAGCAGTTACGACAGGAAAAATCAGCCCCAGCATTTT. The rearrangement uses TRBV6-5 and TRBJ1-5, with D maybe TRBD1 (6 bases). The CDR3 covers 14 residues. The V end was cut by 2 bases, the J end by 4 bases, with 9 bases between. In germline, CDR1 is MNHEY, CDR2 SVGAGI.

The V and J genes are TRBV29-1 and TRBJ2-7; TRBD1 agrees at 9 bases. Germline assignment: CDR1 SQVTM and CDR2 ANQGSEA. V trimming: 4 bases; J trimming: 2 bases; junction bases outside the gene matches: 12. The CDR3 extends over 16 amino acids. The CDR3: CSVALRGGTGPYEQYF. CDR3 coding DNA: TGCAGCGTTGCATTAAGAGGGGGGACAGGGCCCTACGAGCAGTACTTC.

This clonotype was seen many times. Written as DNA, the CDR3 is TGTGCCAGCAGCTTTTCGGGCAGCCGTGATACGCAGTATTTT. Its translation is CASSFSGSRDTQYF. V is TRBV11-2 and J is TRBJ2-3; D is unclear. The germline V gene encodes CDR1 SGHAT and CDR2 FQNNGV. The CDR3 sequence is 14 residues long. The germline V and J ends were trimmed by 3 bases and 6 bases, with 13 bases remaining between them.

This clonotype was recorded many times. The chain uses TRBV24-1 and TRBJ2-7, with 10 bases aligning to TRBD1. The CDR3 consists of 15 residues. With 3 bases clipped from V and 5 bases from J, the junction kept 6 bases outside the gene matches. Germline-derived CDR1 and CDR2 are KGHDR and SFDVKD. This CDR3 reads CATSDPGTGVHEQYF. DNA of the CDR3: TGTGCCACCAGTGATCCCGGGACAGGGGTCCACGAGCAGTACTTC.